The clone carrying this T cell receptor (beta chain) has a single count. The target antigen is unknown. Relapse was seen in all patients after autologous stem cell transplantation, and brentuximab vedotin exposure was variable. The data derive from a study of PD-1 blockade in classical Hodgkin lymphoma. CDR1 and CDR2 (germline): SGHAT, FQNNGV. This CDR3 spans 16 amino acids. The V gene end was trimmed by 5 bases and the J gene end by 2 bases; junction bases not matched to a gene: 11. Study results and caveats: A reduction in baseline TCR diversity was reportedly seen in newly diagnosed patients relative to healthy donors.

Produced via immunoSEQ multiplex PCR; TCRdb's table is partial and in-frame only. The data contain about 90,000 clones, 80% to 90% of them singletons. This specimen consisted of peripheral blood mononuclear cells (PBMCs), obtained before the second cycle of nivolumab. This TCR came from a human donor with classical Hodgkin lymphoma. V and J are TRBV11-2 and TRBJ2-7, with 8 bases fitting TRBD2. The CDR3: CASSPKGSGNTYEQYF. CDR3 nucleotides: TGTGCCAGCAGCCCGAAAGGTAGCGGGAATACCTACGAGCAGTACTTC.